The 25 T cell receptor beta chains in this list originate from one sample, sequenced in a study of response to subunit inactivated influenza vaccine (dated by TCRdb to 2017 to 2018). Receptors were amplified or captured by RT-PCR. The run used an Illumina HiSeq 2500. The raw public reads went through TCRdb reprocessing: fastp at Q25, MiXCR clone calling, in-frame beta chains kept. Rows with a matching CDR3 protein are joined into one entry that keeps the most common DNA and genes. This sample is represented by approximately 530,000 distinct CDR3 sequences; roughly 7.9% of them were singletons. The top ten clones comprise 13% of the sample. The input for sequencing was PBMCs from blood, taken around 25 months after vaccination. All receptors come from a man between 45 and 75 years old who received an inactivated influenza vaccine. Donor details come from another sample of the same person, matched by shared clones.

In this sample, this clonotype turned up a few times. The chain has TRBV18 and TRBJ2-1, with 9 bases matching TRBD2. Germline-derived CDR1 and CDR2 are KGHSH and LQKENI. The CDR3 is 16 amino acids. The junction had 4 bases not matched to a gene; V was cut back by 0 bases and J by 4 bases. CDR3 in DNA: TGTGCCAGCTCACCACCGCTAGCGGGGATGTACAATGAGCAGTTCTTC. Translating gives CASSPPLAGMYNEQFF.

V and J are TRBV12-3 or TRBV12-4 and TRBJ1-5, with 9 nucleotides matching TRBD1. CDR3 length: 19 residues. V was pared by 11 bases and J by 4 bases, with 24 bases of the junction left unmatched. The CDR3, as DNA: TGTGCCTTCAGTTTATATGGGACAGGGAGGTTTGTCACGAATCAGCCCCAGCATTTT. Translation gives CAFSLYGTGRFVTNQPQHF.

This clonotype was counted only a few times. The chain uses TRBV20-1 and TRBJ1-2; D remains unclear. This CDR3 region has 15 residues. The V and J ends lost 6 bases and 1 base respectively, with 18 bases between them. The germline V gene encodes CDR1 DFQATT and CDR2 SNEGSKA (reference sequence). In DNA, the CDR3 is TGCAGTGCACGCCTGTCGGTCTACAATAACTATGGCTACACCTTC. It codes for CSARLSVYNNYGYTF.

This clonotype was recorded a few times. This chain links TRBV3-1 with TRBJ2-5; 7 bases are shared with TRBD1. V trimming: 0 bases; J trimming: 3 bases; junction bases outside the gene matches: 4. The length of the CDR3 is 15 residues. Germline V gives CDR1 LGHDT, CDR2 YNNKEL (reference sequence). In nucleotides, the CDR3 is TGTGCCAGCAGCCAAGATCTGGACAGGAAAGAGACCCAGTACTTC. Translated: CASSQDLDRKETQYF.

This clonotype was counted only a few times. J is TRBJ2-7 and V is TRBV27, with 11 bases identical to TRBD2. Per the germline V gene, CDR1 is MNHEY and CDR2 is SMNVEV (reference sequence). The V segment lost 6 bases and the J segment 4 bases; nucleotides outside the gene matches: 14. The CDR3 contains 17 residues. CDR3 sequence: CASSSRGRLAGPYEQYF. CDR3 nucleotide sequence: TGTGCCAGCAGCTCAAGGGGGCGACTAGCGGGACCATACGAGCAGTACTTC.

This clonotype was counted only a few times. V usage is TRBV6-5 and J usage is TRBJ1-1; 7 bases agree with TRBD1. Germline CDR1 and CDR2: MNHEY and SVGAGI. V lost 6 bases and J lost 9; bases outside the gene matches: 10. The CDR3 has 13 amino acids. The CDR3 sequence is CASSYGTVEKAFF. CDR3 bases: TGTGCCAGCAGCTACGGGACAGTGGAGAAAGCTTTCTTT.

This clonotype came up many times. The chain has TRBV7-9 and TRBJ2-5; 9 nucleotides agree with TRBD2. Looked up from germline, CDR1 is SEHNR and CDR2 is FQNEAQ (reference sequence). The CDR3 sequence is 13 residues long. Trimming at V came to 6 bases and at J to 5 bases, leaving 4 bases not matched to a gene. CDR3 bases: TGTGCCAGCAGGGGACTAGCACGGGAGACCCAGTACTTC. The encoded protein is CASRGLARETQYF.

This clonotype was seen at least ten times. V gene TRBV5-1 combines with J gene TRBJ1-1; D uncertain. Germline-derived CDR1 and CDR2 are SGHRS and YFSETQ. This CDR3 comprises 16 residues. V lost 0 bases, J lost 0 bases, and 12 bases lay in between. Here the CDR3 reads CASSLDPGLMNTEAFF. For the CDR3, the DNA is TGCGCCAGCAGCTTGGATCCAGGACTGATGAACACTGAAGCTTTCTTT.

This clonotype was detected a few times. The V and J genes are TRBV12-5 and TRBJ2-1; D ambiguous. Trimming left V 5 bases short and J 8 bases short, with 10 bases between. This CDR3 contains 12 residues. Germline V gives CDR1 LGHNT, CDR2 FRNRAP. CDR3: CASGPGSDEQFF. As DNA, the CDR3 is TGTGCTAGTGGTCCTGGCAGCGATGAGCAGTTCTTC.

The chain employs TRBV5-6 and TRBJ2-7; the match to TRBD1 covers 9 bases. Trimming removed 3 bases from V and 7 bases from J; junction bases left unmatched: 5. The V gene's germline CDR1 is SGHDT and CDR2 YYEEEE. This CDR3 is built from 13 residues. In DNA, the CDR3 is TGTGCCAGCAGCTCAACAGGGGGCTGGGAGCAGTACTTC. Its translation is CASSSTGGWEQYF.

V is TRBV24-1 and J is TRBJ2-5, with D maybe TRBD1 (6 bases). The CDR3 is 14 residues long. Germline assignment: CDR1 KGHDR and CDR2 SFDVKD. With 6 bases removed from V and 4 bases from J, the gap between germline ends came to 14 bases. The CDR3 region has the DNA TGTGCCACCAGTACCCAACAGGGTCGAGAGACCCAGTACTTC. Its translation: CATSTQQGRETQYF.

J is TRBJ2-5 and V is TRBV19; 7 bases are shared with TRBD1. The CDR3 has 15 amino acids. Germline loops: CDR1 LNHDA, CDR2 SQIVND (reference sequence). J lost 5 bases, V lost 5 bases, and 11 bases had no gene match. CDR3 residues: CASSAAGTARETQYF. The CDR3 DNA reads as TGTGCCAGTAGTGCGGCCGGGACAGCGCGGGAGACCCAGTACTTC.

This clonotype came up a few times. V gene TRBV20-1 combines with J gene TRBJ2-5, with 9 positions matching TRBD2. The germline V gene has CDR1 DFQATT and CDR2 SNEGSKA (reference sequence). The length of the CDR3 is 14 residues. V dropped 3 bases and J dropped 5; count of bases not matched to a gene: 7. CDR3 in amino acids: CSASRGRAGETQYF. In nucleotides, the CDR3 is TGCAGTGCTAGTCGCGGGAGGGCCGGGGAGACCCAGTACTTC.

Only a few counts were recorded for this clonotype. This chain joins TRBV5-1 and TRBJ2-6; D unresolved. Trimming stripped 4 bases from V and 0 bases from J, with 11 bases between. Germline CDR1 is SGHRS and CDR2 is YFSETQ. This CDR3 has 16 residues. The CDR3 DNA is TGCGCCAGCAGCCCGGCTGGCGACTCTGGGGCCAACGTCCTGACTTTC. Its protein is CASSPAGDSGANVLTF.

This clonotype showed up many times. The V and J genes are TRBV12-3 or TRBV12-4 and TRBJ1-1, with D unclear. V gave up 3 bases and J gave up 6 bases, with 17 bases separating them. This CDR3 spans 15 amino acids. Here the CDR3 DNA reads TGTGCCAGCAGTTTGAGCCTCTTAGGGTTAGCTGAAGCTTTCTTT. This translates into CASSLSLLGLAEAFF.

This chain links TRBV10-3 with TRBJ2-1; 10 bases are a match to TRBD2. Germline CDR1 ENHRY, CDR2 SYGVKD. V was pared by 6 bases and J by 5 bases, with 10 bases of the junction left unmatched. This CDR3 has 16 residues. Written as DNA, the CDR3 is TGTGCCATCAGCCCGGGGGGGACTAGCGTCAACAATGAGCAGTTCTTC. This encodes CAISPGGTSVNNEQFF.

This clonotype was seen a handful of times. In nucleotides, the CDR3 is TGTGCCAGCAGCTTATCACGTCTATACACTGAAGCTTTCTTT. Protein: CASSLSRLYTEAFF. The V call is TRBV11-2, the J call TRBJ1-1; no clear D gene. Trimming stripped 2 bases from V and 3 bases from J, with 10 bases between. Looked up from germline, CDR1 is SGHAT and CDR2 is FQNNGV. The CDR3 extends over 14 amino acids.

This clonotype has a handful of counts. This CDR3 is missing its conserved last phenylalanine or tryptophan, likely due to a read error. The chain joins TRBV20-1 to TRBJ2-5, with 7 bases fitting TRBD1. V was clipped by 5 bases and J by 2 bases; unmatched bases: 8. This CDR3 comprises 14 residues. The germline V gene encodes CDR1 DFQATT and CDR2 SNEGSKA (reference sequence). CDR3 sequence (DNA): TGCAGTGCTGGAACAGGGGTGGGGCAAGAGACCCAGTACTTG. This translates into CSAGTGVGQETQYL.

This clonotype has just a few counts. DNA of the CDR3: TGCAGCGCCTCGAGCGGGAGGGGATCAGTAGCCAAAAACATTCAGTACTTC. This sequence encodes CSASSGRGSVAKNIQYF. V usage is TRBV29-1 and J usage is TRBJ2-4; 10 nucleotides match TRBD2. This CDR3 region has 17 residues. V dropped 7 bases and J dropped 0; count of bases not matched to a gene: 12. Germline V gene data show CDR1 as SQVTM and CDR2 as ANQGSEA.

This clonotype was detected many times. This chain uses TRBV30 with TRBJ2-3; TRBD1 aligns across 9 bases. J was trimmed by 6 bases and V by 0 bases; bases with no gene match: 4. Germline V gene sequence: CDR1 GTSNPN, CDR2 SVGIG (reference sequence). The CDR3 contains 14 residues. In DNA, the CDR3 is TGTGCCTGGAGTGTGGGACAGGGATTGGATACGCAGTATTTT. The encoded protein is CAWSVGQGLDTQYF.

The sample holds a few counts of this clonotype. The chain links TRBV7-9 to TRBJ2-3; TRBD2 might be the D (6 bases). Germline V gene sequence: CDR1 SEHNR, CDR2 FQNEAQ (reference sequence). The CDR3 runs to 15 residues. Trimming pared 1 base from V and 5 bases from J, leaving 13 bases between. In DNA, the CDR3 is TGTGCCAGCAGCTTAGGGTTGATCGGGAGAGATACGCAGTATTTT. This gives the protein CASSLGLIGRDTQYF. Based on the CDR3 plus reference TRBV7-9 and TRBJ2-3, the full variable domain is DTGVSQNPRHKITKRGQNVTFRCDPISEHNRLYWYRQTLGQGPEFLTYFQNEAQLEKSRLLSDRFSAERPKGSFSTLEIQRTEQGDSAMYLCASSLGLIGRDTQYFGPGTRLTVL.

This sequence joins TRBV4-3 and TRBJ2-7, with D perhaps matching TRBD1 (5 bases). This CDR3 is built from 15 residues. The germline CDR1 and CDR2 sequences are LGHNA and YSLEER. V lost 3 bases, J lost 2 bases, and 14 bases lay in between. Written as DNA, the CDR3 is TGCGCCAGCAGCCACAACCTGGGGCCCACCTACGAGCAGTACTTC. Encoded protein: CASSHNLGPTYEQYF.

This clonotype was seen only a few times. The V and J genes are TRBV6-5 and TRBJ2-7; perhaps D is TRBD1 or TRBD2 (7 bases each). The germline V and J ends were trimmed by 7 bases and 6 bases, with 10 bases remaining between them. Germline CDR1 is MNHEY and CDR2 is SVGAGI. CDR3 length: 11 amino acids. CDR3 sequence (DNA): TGTGCCAGCATCAGGGGGGGCGAGCAGTACTTC. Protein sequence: CASIRGGEQYF.

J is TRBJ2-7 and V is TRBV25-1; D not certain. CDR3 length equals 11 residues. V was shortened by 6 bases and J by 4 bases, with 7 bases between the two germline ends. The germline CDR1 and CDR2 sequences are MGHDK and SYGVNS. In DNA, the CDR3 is TGTGCCAGCAGCCGAGTGTACGAGCAGTACTTC. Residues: CASSRVYEQYF.

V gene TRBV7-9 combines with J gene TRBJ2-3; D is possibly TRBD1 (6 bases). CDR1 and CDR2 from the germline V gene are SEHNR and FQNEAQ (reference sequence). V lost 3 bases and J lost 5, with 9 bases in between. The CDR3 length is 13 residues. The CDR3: CASSLGAEDTQYF. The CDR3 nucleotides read TGTGCCAGCAGCTTGGGGGCGGAAGATACGCAGTATTTT.